One T cell receptor (beta chain) is described in this entry. Its antigen remains unknown. The data originate from a study of PD-1 blockade in classical Hodgkin lymphoma. Overall study context: Nivolumab dosing for patients was 3 mg/kg, administered intravenously every 2 weeks.

Every one of the patients relapsed after autologous stem cell transplantation (brentuximab vedotin exposure was variable). With 4 bases removed from V and 5 bases from J, the gap between germline ends came to 19 bases. The germline CDR1 and CDR2 sequences are SGHAT and FQNNGV. The CDR3 totals 16 residues. TCRdb's copy holds only in-frame clones and misses some; the assay was immunoSEQ multiplex PCR. This table has some 23,000 clones, about 80% appearing once. General observations from the study: Exclusion removed patients who began nivolumab under 1 year after ASCT.

The material was peripheral blood mononuclear cells (PBMCs), obtained before the second cycle of nivolumab. This receptor was identified in a human donor with classical Hodgkin lymphoma. The chain combines TRBV11-2 with TRBJ2-3, with D maybe TRBD1 (5 bases). This CDR3 reads CASSSRQKVTGDTQYF. The CDR3 DNA follows: TGTGCCAGCAGCTCGCGACAGAAGGTGACGGGAGATACGCAGTATTTT.